Presented here are 25 T cell receptor beta chains from one specimen sequenced in a study of Ad26.COV2.S vaccination and SARS-CoV-2 variants. Measured with immunoSEQ multiplex PCR; TCRdb has only the in-frame clones, and not every one. The profile shows hundreds of thousands of clones, more than 70% of them singletons. Treatment in this sample: approximately 18 received Ad26.COV2.S at low or high dose, single or two shots; several received placebo; per-sample allocation not given. Sample collection was performed on day 63 after the first vaccine or placebo injection. The input for sequencing was peripheral blood, taken in a trial of Ad26.COV2.S vaccine versus placebo. The source of these receptors is a person aged 18 to 59 who received the Ad26.COV2.S COVID-19 vaccine or a placebo.

J is TRBJ1-4 and V is TRBV10-3; unclear D gene. CDR1 ENHRY and CDR2 SYGVKD come from the germline V gene. The germline V and J ends were trimmed by 3 bases and 4 bases, with 15 bases remaining between them. CDR3 length: 16 amino acids. The CDR3 loop reads CAISDPFGGLNEKLFF. In nucleotides, the CDR3 is TGTGCCATCAGTGATCCCTTCGGAGGCCTTAATGAAAAACTGTTTTTT.

This chain connects TRBV6-5 to TRBJ1-6; 9 bases fit TRBD1. This CDR3 is 15 amino acids long. CDR1 and CDR2 (germline): MNHEY, SVGAGI. V was pared by 5 bases and J by 9 bases, with 8 bases of the junction left unmatched. CDR3 DNA: TGTGCCAGCAGTACGCGGGACAGGGATGGTTCACCCCTCCACTTT. Protein: CASSTRDRDGSPLHF.

The J gene is TRBJ1-1, the V gene TRBV19; D unresolved. The germline CDR1 and CDR2 sequences are LNHDA and SQIVND (reference sequence). The CDR3 has 10 amino acids. V lost 6 bases and J 8 bases, leaving 7 bases between the germline ends. The CDR3 spells CASRDSEAFF. The CDR3 coding sequence is TGTGCCAGTAGGGACTCCGAAGCTTTCTTT.

With respect to this clone: One end of the junction fails to match germline, which may point to a read error. The chain uses TRBV2 and TRBJ2-3; 7 bases align to TRBD2. This CDR3 is 15 amino acids long. Per germline, CDR1 SNHLY and CDR2 FYNNEI. The CDR3 reads CASREGTTGTDTQYF. The CDR3 nucleotides read TGTGCCAGCAGAGAAGGGACTACGGGAACAGATACGCAGTATTTT.

The chain has TRBV7-8 and TRBJ2-7; no clear D. This CDR3 region has 11 residues. CDR1 is SGHVS and CDR2 is FQNEAQ in the germline V gene. Trimming removed 2 bases from V and 4 bases from J, with 3 bases in between. CDR3 region: CASSLLYEQYF. In DNA form, the CDR3 reads TGTGCCAGCAGCTTACTATACGAGCAGTACTTC.

This chain links TRBV11-2 with TRBJ2-3; D ambiguous. V dropped 9 bases and J dropped 2 bases, with 12 bases sitting between them. The CDR3 consists of 13 residues. Per germline, CDR1 SGHAT and CDR2 FQNNGV. The CDR3 loop is CASYSSYTDTQYF. CDR3 nucleotides: TGTGCCAGTTATAGCAGCTACACAGATACGCAGTATTTT.

This chain joins TRBV7-3 and TRBJ1-1; TRBD1 might be the D (5 bases). The germline V gene has CDR1 SGHTA and CDR2 FQGTGA. Trimming took off 2 bases at V and 0 bases at J, with 10 bases between the two ends. This CDR3 region has 15 residues. Written as DNA, the CDR3 is TGTGCCAGCAGCTTATCTGGCAGGGTGAACACTGAAGCTTTCTTT. This sequence encodes CASSLSGRVNTEAFF. Drawing the rest from reference TRBV7-3 and TRBJ1-1, the complete variable domain is GAGVSQTPSNKVTEKGKYVELRCDPISGHTALYWYRQSLGQGPEFLIYFQGTGAADDSGLPNDRFFAVRPEGSVSTLKIQRTERGDSAVYLCASSLSGRVNTEAFFGQGTRLTVV.

V is TRBV6-6 and J is TRBJ2-7, with D possibly being TRBD1 or TRBD2 (6 bases each). Germline V gives CDR1 MNHNY, CDR2 SVGAGI (reference sequence). The CDR3 consists of 13 residues. V lost 5 bases, J lost 2 bases, and 10 bases lay in between. CDR3 region: CASSPGAPYEQYF. The DNA of the CDR3 is TGTGCCAGCAGTCCGGGGGCCCCCTACGAGCAGTACTTC.

In its sample, this clone was seen once. This sample also contains other DNA sequences that code for the same CDR3. J is TRBJ1-5 and V is TRBV6-5, with D maybe TRBD1 (6 bases). Deletions cut 0 bases from V and 4 bases from J, with 10 bases between. Germline CDR1 is MNHEY and CDR2 is SVGAGI. CDR3 size: 15 residues. CDR3 coding DNA: TGTGCCAGCAGTTACTCGATACAGGGAAATCAGCCCCAGCATTTT. Its protein product is CASSYSIQGNQPQHF.

In its sample, this clone was seen a few times. The CDR3 bases are TGCGCCAGCAGCCAAACCCGGGACTGGACTGAATATGGCTACACCTTC. It specifies CASSQTRDWTEYGYTF. The rearrangement links TRBV4-1 to TRBJ1-2; the D gene is possibly TRBD1 (5 bases). The germline V and J ends were trimmed by 2 bases and 5 bases, with 18 bases remaining between them. There are 16 residues in the CDR3. From germline, CDR1 is MGHRA and CDR2 YSYEKL.

V usage is TRBV3-1 (or the pseudogene TRBV3-2) and J usage is TRBJ1-6; D not resolved. Germline V gene lookup returns CDR1 LGHDT and CDR2 YNNKEL (reference sequence). CDR3 length equals 16 residues. V lost 0 bases to trimming and J lost 7 bases, with 13 bases between them. The CDR3 DNA follows: TGTGCCAGCAGCCAAGACGGTTCACGGTCGAATTCACCCCTCCACTTT. Encoded protein: CASSQDGSRSNSPLHF.

This clone was seen a few times. The CDR3 is CASSDPGQGIHEQYF. The CDR3 DNA follows: TGCGCCAGCAGTGACCCGGGACAGGGAATCCACGAGCAGTACTTC. The chain combines TRBV10-1 with TRBJ2-7; 9 positions match TRBD1. CDR3 length equals 15 residues. Trimming took 3 bases from V and 5 from J; bases not matched to a gene: 8. CDR1 and CDR2 from the germline V gene are WNHNN and SYGVQD (reference sequence).

About this clone: Other nucleotide sequences from this sample produce the same CDR3. V and J are TRBV27 and TRBJ1-2; D possibly corresponds to TRBD1 (6 bases). The germline gives CDR1 MNHEY, CDR2 SMNVEV (reference sequence). Trimming left V 3 bases short and J 1 base short, with 6 bases between. This CDR3 has 13 residues. The CDR3 DNA is TGTGCCAGCAGTTTCAGGGGTAACTATGGCTACACCTTC. This encodes CASSFRGNYGYTF.

The V and J genes are TRBV7-2 and TRBJ2-4, with TRBD2 matching 12 bases. Trimming at V came to 4 bases and at J to 6 bases, leaving 4 bases not matched to a gene. Per the germline V gene, CDR1 is SGHTA and CDR2 is FQGNSA. The CDR3 is 15 amino acids. DNA for the CDR3: TGTGCCAGCAGCTCGACTAGCGGGGGTATAAACATTCAGTACTTC. Translation: CASSSTSGGINIQYF.

This clone showed up just a few times. V usage is TRBV5-5 and J usage is TRBJ1-1; D unclear. Per germline, CDR1 SGHKS and CDR2 YYEKEE (reference sequence). The CDR3 loop spans 17 amino acids. Trimming pared 0 bases from V and 0 bases from J, leaving 15 bases between. The CDR3 DNA is TGTGCCAGCAGCTTGGGACTCGGGATAACTATGAACACTGAAGCTTTCTTT. Protein product: CASSLGLGITMNTEAFF.

The chain joins TRBV7-2 to TRBJ2-7; possibly TRBD1 for D (6 bases). The CDR3 contains 15 residues. CDR1 is SGHTA and CDR2 is FQGNSA in the germline V gene. The V gene lost 5 bases and the J gene lost 7 bases, with 21 bases spanning the gap. CDR3 protein: CASSIPGTPRGEQYF. DNA of the CDR3: TGTGCCAGCAGCATCCCCGGGACACCAAGGGGGGAGCAGTACTTC.

The genes are TRBV6-5 and TRBJ1-6; D is undetermined. CDR1 and CDR2 (germline): MNHEY, SVGAGI. The CDR3 covers 14 residues. Trimming took 4 bases from V and 6 from J, leaving 10 bases between them. CDR3 nucleotide sequence: TGTGCCAGCAGTTCAGAGGTCCCTAATTCACCCCTCCACTTT. Its translation is CASSSEVPNSPLHF.

The genes are TRBV7-6 and TRBJ2-5; maybe TRBD2 (6 bases). The V end lost 1 base, the J end lost 5 bases, and 14 bases lay between the germline ends. Germline CDR1 and CDR2: SGHVS and FNYEAQ. The CDR3 is made up of 15 amino acids. CDR3 loop: CASSLDGAGLETQYF. The CDR3 DNA sequence: TGTGCCAGCAGCTTAGATGGCGCGGGATTGGAGACCCAGTACTTC. Full variable domain (rest looked up from reference TRBV7-6 and TRBJ2-5): GAGVSQSPRYKVTKRGQDVALRCDPISGHVSLYWYRQALGQGPEFLTYFNYEAQQDKSGLPNDRFSAERPEGSISTLTIQRTEQRDSAMYRCASSLDGAGLETQYFGPGTRLLVL.

The V call is TRBV12-2, the J call TRBJ2-7; TRBD1, the table's D call, was not compared with the DNA. TRBV12-2 is tagged as a pseudogene. The CDR3 runs 22 residues. CDR3 nucleotides: TGTGCAAGTCGCTTAGGGACCCTGAGGGGGATTCCGGTGACAGGACCTGGCTACGAGCAGTACTTC. Translating it yields CASRLGTLRGIPVTGPGYEQYF.

The chain recombines TRBV6-5 with TRBJ1-1; D gene ambiguous. Deletions cut 2 bases from V and 3 bases from J, with 13 bases between. CDR1 is MNHEY and CDR2 is SVGAGI in the germline V gene. This CDR3 comprises 15 residues. DNA of the CDR3: TGTGCCAGCAGTTACGGATCCCATGTAGACACTGAAGCTTTCTTT. It is translated as CASSYGSHVDTEAFF.

V gene TRBV19 combines with J gene TRBJ2-1, with D tentatively TRBD2 (5 bases). This CDR3 region has 15 residues. V gave up 5 bases and J gave up 7 bases, with 18 bases separating them. Per the germline V gene, CDR1 is LNHDA and CDR2 is SQIVND (reference sequence). The CDR3 DNA is TGTGCCAGTAGTCTTATAGGACTCTTGGGTAATGAGCAGTTCTTC. Translation: CASSLIGLLGNEQFF.

The rearrangement joins TRBV7-9 to TRBJ2-6, with TRBD1 matching 9 bases. This CDR3 has 19 amino acids. V trimming: 1 base; J trimming: 3 bases; junction bases outside the gene matches: 10. The germline V gene has CDR1 SEHNR and CDR2 FQNEAQ (reference sequence). In DNA, the CDR3 is TGTGCCAGCAGCTTAGTTATGGGACAGGGAGTCGGTGGGGCCAACGTCCTGACTTTC. This sequence encodes CASSLVMGQGVGGANVLTF.

The chain uses TRBV27 and TRBJ1-5; TRBD1 is a possible D gene (6 bases). V was cut by 6 bases and J by 0 bases, with 21 bases left in between. This CDR3 is 18 amino acids long. CDR1 and CDR2 from the germline V gene are MNHEY and SMNVEV (reference sequence). In DNA form, the CDR3 reads TGTGCCAGCAGCCTCCACTACACGGACAGAAGTAGCAATCAGCCCCAGCATTTT. Protein product: CASSLHYTDRSSNQPQHF.

This clone showed up just once. This CDR3 is also generated by other DNA sequences in the sample. CDR3 sequence: CASRGGTVYNEQFF. The CDR3 bases are TGTGCCAGCAGGGGGGGGACAGTATACAATGAGCAGTTCTTC. The V and J genes are TRBV2 and TRBJ2-1; D may match TRBD1 or TRBD2 (7 bases each). The germline V gene has CDR1 SNHLY and CDR2 FYNNEI. With 6 bases removed from V and 4 bases from J, the gap between germline ends came to 13 bases. This CDR3 spans 14 amino acids.

This clone came up once. This sequence joins TRBV6-2 or TRBV6-3 and TRBJ2-1, with 13 bases lining up with TRBD2. Germline V gene lookup returns CDR1 MNHEY and CDR2 SVGEGT. CDR3 length equals 15 residues. With V trimmed by 3 bases and J by 7 bases, 3 bases remained unmatched. The CDR3 protein is CASSYWTSGGNEQFF. In DNA, the CDR3 is TGTGCCAGCAGTTATTGGACTAGCGGGGGAAATGAGCAGTTCTTC.